Each of the 25 T cell receptor beta chains below was sequenced from the same sample in a study of cytomegalovirus exposure and HLA in healthy donors. In the PCR, 60 Vbeta and 13 Jbeta primers were used. TCRdb's copy holds only in-frame clones and misses some; the assay was immunoSEQ multiplex PCR. In the table there are some 77,000 clones, 60% to 80% of which are singletons. Sequenced: PBMCs. The source is a woman between 35 and 50 years old in good health and CMV-seropositive.

CDR3 sequence: CASSSLPTVYGYTF. The CDR3 bases are TGTGCCAGCAGTTCCCTCCCGACAGTCTATGGCTACACCTTC. The chain recombines TRBV28 with TRBJ1-2; D perhaps matches TRBD1 (5 bases). Germline values: CDR1 MDHEN, CDR2 SYDVKM. Trimming left V 4 bases short and J 4 bases short, with 13 bases between. The CDR3 sequence is 14 residues long.

V and J are TRBV5-1 and TRBJ1-6, with D tentatively TRBD1 (6 bases). V was trimmed by 0 bases and J by 1 base, leaving 20 bases between them. Germline V gene lookup returns CDR1 SGHRS and CDR2 YFSETQ. The CDR3 is made up of 20 amino acids. The CDR3 is CASSLVAGGSSMSYNSPLHF. For the CDR3, the DNA is TGCGCCAGCAGCTTGGTTGCGGGGGGCTCAAGTATGTCCTATAATTCACCCCTCCACTTT.

This chain connects TRBV30 to TRBJ1-2, with 11 bases that match TRBD1. The CDR3 totals 17 residues. Losses at the gene ends were 5 bases for V and 0 bases for J; bases not matched to a gene: 11. Looked up from germline, CDR1 is GTSNPN and CDR2 is SVGIG (reference sequence). The CDR3 loop is CAWAIRDRGRANYGYTF. The CDR3 nucleotides read TGTGCCTGGGCGATTAGGGACAGGGGGAGAGCTAACTATGGCTACACCTTC.

This clone showed up just a few times. This chain joins TRBV30 and TRBJ1-3; no definite D call. This CDR3 is built from 11 residues. The V and J ends lost 4 bases and 7 bases respectively, with 8 bases between them. CDR1 is GTSNPN and CDR2 is SVGIG in the germline V gene (reference sequence). CDR3 in amino acids: CAWTHSNTIYF. CDR3 DNA: TGTGCCTGGACCCACTCGAACACCATATATTTT.

This rearrangement joins TRBV7-9 to TRBJ2-1; a possible D gene is TRBD2 (6 bases). From germline, CDR1 is SEHNR and CDR2 FQNEAQ (reference sequence). The CDR3 is made up of 15 amino acids. Trimming took off 5 bases at V and 4 bases at J, with 15 bases between the two ends. The CDR3 DNA sequence: TGTGCCAGCAGCCGCCCCGGGGAGGTTTACAATGAGCAGTTCTTC. Translating it yields CASSRPGEVYNEQFF. The variable domain in full, with the rest retrieved from reference TRBV7-9 and TRBJ2-1, is DTGVSQNPRHKITKRGQNVTFRCDPISEHNRLYWYRQTLGQGPEFLTYFQNEAQLEKSRLLSDRFSAERPKGSFSTLEIQRTEQGDSAMYLCASSRPGEVYNEQFFGPGTRLTVL.

The chain combines TRBV5-4 with TRBJ2-7; tentatively, D is TRBD2 (5 bases). CDR3 length: 13 residues. Germline CDR1 and CDR2: SGHNT and YYREEE (reference sequence). With 4 bases removed from V and 5 bases from J, the gap between germline ends came to 13 bases. CDR3 residues: CASSPPGGNEQYF. The CDR3 DNA reads as TGTGCCAGCAGCCCCCCAGGAGGAAACGAGCAGTACTTC.

The chain couples TRBV11-2 to TRBJ2-7; the D gene is possibly TRBD2 (6 bases). CDR1 is SGHAT and CDR2 is FQNNGV in the germline V gene. The CDR3 loop spans 14 amino acids. Trimming cost V 5 bases and J 2 bases, with 13 bases left between them. The CDR3 region has the DNA TGTGCCAGCAGCCCCGCCGGGGGAACCTACGAGCAGTACTTC. It is translated as CASSPAGGTYEQYF.

This chain uses TRBV28 with TRBJ1-2; possible D gene TRBD1, 6 bases. The CDR3 totals 15 residues. In germline, CDR1 is MDHEN, CDR2 SYDVKM. The germline V and J ends were trimmed by 6 bases and 7 bases, with 21 bases remaining between them. This CDR3 is CASRRDTGFVAGYTF. CDR3 DNA sequence: TGTGCCAGCAGAAGAGACACAGGGTTTGTCGCTGGCTACACCTTC.

The chain couples TRBV27 to TRBJ2-2; 10 positions match TRBD1. V dropped 1 base and J dropped 9; count of bases not matched to a gene: 11. This CDR3 contains 17 residues. The V gene's germline CDR1 is MNHEY and CDR2 SMNVEV (reference sequence). CDR3 residues: CASSLFVGTGEVRELFF. The CDR3 DNA follows: TGTGCCAGCAGTTTATTTGTTGGGACAGGGGAAGTCAGGGAGCTGTTTTTT.

This clone was seen a few times. This chain links TRBV6-5 with TRBJ1-2; D may be TRBD1 (5 bases). Trimming left V 6 bases short and J 8 bases short, with 13 bases between. The V gene's germline CDR1 is MNHEY and CDR2 SVGAGI. CDR3 length equals 12 residues. This CDR3 is CASSPLGGGYTF. DNA for the CDR3: TGTGCCAGCAGCCCCTTGGGGGGAGGCTACACCTTC.

The chain uses TRBV29-1 and TRBJ1-4, with 8 bases lining up with TRBD1. V trimming: 3 bases; J trimming: 7 bases; junction bases outside the gene matches: 4. Germline values: CDR1 SQVTM, CDR2 ANQGSEA. The CDR3 is 13 residues long. CDR3 protein: CSVDAGGVEKLFF. Written as DNA, the CDR3 is TGCAGCGTTGATGCAGGGGGCGTTGAAAAACTGTTTTTT.

This clone was seen a few times. This sequence joins TRBV2 and TRBJ1-1; 9 bases are shared with TRBD1. V was clipped by 6 bases and J by 3 bases; unmatched bases: 17. The CDR3 spans 18 residues. Germline values: CDR1 SNHLY, CDR2 FYNNEI. DNA for the CDR3: TGTGCCAGCAGCTGGGTACAGGGGGCTTCGAAGGCGGACACTGAAGCTTTCTTT. It yields the protein CASSWVQGASKADTEAFF. Filled out from reference TRBV2 and TRBJ1-1, the complete variable domain reads EPEVTQTPSHQVTQMGQEVILRCVPISNHLYFYWYRQILGQKVEFLVSFYNNEISEKSEIFDDQFSVERPDGSNFTLKIRSTKLEDSAMYFCASSWVQGASKADTEAFFGQGTRLTVV.

The rearrangement links TRBV19 to TRBJ2-1, with 7 nucleotides matching TRBD2. The CDR3 is 14 residues long. Germline CDR1 reads LNHDA; CDR2 reads SQIVND (reference sequence). V dropped 8 bases and J dropped 7; count of bases not matched to a gene: 11. CDR3 DNA sequence: TGTGCCAGTTACGGCGGGAGAGTCAGGAATGAGCAGTTCTTC. It codes for CASYGGRVRNEQFF.

This clone appeared a few times. This rearrangement joins TRBV5-1 to TRBJ2-7; D perhaps matches TRBD2 (5 bases). Trimming left V 0 bases short and J 3 bases short, with 16 bases between. Germline assignment: CDR1 SGHRS and CDR2 YFSETQ. This CDR3 region has 16 residues. CDR3 sequence reads: CASSLAISSRGYEQYF. The CDR3 DNA sequence: TGCGCCAGCAGCTTGGCCATATCCAGCCGGGGCTACGAGCAGTACTTC.

This chain links TRBV25-1 with TRBJ1-5; no reliable D call. Germline loops: CDR1 MGHDK, CDR2 SYGVNS. Trimming took 5 bases from V and 4 from J, leaving 18 bases between them. This CDR3 comprises 16 residues. The CDR3, as DNA: TGTGCCAGCAGTATCAGAGGGTTGTTGGTTAATCAGCCCCAGCATTTT. Its protein is CASSIRGLLVNQPQHF.

This clone was observed a handful of times. The V call is TRBV10-3, the J call TRBJ2-3, with 8 bases lining up with TRBD2. The CDR3 contains 15 residues. V lost 0 bases, J lost 4 bases, and 3 bases stayed unmatched. Germline CDR1 reads ENHRY; CDR2 reads SYGVKD. CDR3 loop: CAISESIAGPDTQYF. The CDR3 DNA reads TGTGCCATCAGTGAGTCGATAGCGGGACCAGATACGCAGTATTTT.

In this sample, this clone turned up a few times. The chain employs TRBV2 and TRBJ2-3, with D tentatively TRBD1 (6 bases). The CDR3 is 15 amino acids. The germline V and J ends were trimmed by 4 bases and 2 bases, with 13 bases remaining between them. CDR1 SNHLY and CDR2 FYNNEI come from the germline V gene. The CDR3 is CASSVATGSTDTQYF. The CDR3, as DNA: TGTGCCAGCAGTGTCGCGACAGGTTCCACAGATACGCAGTATTTT.

V gene TRBV28 combines with J gene TRBJ1-2; possible D gene TRBD1, 6 bases. The CDR3 spans 14 residues. Germline-derived CDR1 and CDR2 are MDHEN and SYDVKM. The germline V and J ends were trimmed by 6 bases and 4 bases, with 15 bases remaining between them. The CDR3 DNA reads as TGTGCCAGCAGCCCCATCCAGGGGTTCTATGGCTACACCTTC. It encodes CASSPIQGFYGYTF.

The gene calls are TRBV2 and TRBJ1-1; 9 bases align to TRBD1. Trimming took 0 bases from V and 4 from J; bases not matched to a gene: 6. CDR3 length: 16 residues. Germline CDR1 reads SNHLY; CDR2 reads FYNNEI. The CDR3 DNA follows: TGTGCCAGCAGTGAAGCCCGGACAGGGGTGGGCACTGAAGCTTTCTTT. It translates to CASSEARTGVGTEAFF.

The V gene is TRBV6-5, the J gene TRBJ1-2, with 9 bases lining up with TRBD1. CDR3 length: 15 residues. The V gene's germline CDR1 is MNHEY and CDR2 SVGAGI. Losses at the gene ends were 7 bases for V and 4 bases for J; bases not matched to a gene: 10. CDR3 coding DNA: TGTGCCAGCACTATAGGAGGACAGGGGAGCTATGGCTACACCTTC. It encodes CASTIGGQGSYGYTF.

The chain carries TRBV6-6 and TRBJ1-2; perhaps TRBD1 as D (5 bases). The CDR3 spans 14 residues. The germline V gene encodes CDR1 MNHNY and CDR2 SVGAGI (reference sequence). V was pared by 4 bases and J by 8 bases, with 17 bases between. The CDR3, as DNA: TGTGCCAGCAGTTCGCGGTCGGGACTTGGAGGCTACACCTTC. It translates to CASSSRSGLGGYTF.

V usage is TRBV29-1 and J usage is TRBJ1-1, with D hard to call. The V gene's germline CDR1 is SQVTM and CDR2 ANQGSEA. Trimming left V 3 bases short and J 1 base short, with 6 bases between. There are 12 residues in the CDR3. The CDR3 DNA follows: TGCAGCGTTGAGAGAGAGAACACTGAAGCTTTCTTT. It is translated as CSVERENTEAFF.

A few counts support this clone. This rearrangement joins TRBV7-3 to TRBJ2-6; perhaps TRBD2 as D (5 bases). The V end was cut by 5 bases, the J end by 4 bases, with 15 bases between. This CDR3 comprises 16 residues. The germline gives CDR1 SGHTA, CDR2 FQGTGA. The CDR3 spells CASSLTGVGGANVLTF. The CDR3 DNA reads as TGTGCCAGCAGCCTCACCGGGGTGGGAGGGGCCAACGTCCTGACTTTC.

The rearrangement uses TRBV9 and TRBJ1-2; possible D gene TRBD1, 5 bases. V lost 9 bases, J lost 2 bases, and 11 bases lay in between. The CDR3 is made up of 12 amino acids. Germline CDR1 reads SGDLS; CDR2 reads YYNGEE. The CDR3 protein is CATPGVNYGYTF. DNA for the CDR3: TGTGCCACGCCGGGGGTGAACTATGGCTACACCTTC.

V is TRBV25-1 and J is TRBJ2-1; D might be TRBD1 or TRBD2, each matching 6 bases. V lost 6 bases to trimming and J lost 9 bases, with 12 bases between them. Looked up from germline, CDR1 is MGHDK and CDR2 is SYGVNS. The CDR3 loop spans 12 amino acids. The CDR3 DNA is TGTGCCAGCAGCGAACAGGGAGGTGAGCAGTTCTTC. Translating it yields CASSEQGGEQFF.